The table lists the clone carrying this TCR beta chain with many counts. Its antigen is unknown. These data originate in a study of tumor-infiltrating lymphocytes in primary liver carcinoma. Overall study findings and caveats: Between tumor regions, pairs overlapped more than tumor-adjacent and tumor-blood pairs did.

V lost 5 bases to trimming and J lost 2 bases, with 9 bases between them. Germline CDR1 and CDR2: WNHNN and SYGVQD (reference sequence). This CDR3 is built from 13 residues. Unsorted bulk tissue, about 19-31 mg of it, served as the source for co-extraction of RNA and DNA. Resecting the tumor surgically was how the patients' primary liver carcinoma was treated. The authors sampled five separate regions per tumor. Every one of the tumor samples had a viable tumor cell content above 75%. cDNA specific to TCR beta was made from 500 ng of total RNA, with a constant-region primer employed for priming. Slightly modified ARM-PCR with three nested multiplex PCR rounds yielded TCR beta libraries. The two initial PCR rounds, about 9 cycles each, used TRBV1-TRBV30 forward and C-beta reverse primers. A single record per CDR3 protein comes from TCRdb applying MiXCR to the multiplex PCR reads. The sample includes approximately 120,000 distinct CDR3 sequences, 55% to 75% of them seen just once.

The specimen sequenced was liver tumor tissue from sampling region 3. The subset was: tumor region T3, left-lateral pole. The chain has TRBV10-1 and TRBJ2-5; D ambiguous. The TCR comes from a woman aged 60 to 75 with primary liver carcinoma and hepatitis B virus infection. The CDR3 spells CASSLDLQETQYF. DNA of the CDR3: TGCGCCAGCAGTCTGGACCTTCAAGAGACCCAGTACTTC.